One sample yielded the 6 T cell receptor beta chains listed below, sequenced in a study of blood T cell repertoires in COVID-19. Some clones are missing from TCRdb's copy, which holds only in-frame ones; the method was immunoSEQ multiplex PCR. The data contain 60,000 to 85,000 clones, 90% of them singletons. Material: peripheral blood. The receptor source for this set is a man in his fifties or sixties with acute or convalescent COVID-19.

The J gene is TRBJ2-3, the V gene TRBV18; TRBD1 agrees at 7 bases. The CDR3 consists of 16 residues. With 4 bases clipped from V and 2 bases from J, the junction kept 9 bases outside the gene matches. Per the germline V gene, CDR1 is KGHSH and CDR2 is LQKENI. CDR3: CASSQPRTGLTDTQYF. For the CDR3, the DNA is TGTGCCAGCTCACAACCCCGGACAGGCCTCACAGATACGCAGTATTTT.

This clone was picked up one time. The chain joins TRBV18 to TRBJ2-5, with a weak D call TRBD1 (6 bases). Deletions cut 5 bases from V and 4 bases from J, with 11 bases between. CDR1 is KGHSH and CDR2 is LQKENI in the germline V gene. CDR3 length: 13 residues. The CDR3 reads CASSAGERETQYF. The CDR3 DNA is TGTGCCAGCTCAGCAGGGGAGAGAGAGACCCAGTACTTC. The full variable domain, with the rest looked up from reference TRBV18 and TRBJ2-5, is NAGVMQNPRHLVRRRGQEARLRCSPMKGHSHVYWYRQLPEEGLKFMVYLQKENIIDESGMPKERFSAEFPKEGPSILRIQQVVRGDSAAYFCASSAGERETQYFGPGTRLLVL.

The J gene is TRBJ1-6, the V gene TRBV5-5, with TRBD1 matching over 9 bases. V gave up 0 bases and J gave up 4 bases; unmatched junction bases: 8. Germline-derived CDR1 and CDR2 are SGHKS and YYEKEE (reference sequence). The CDR3 is 18 residues long. This CDR3 is CASSLVVPGQGYNSPLHF. CDR3 nucleotides: TGTGCCAGCAGCTTGGTGGTTCCGGGACAGGGTTATAATTCACCCCTCCACTTT.

The genes are TRBV9 and TRBJ2-3; D remains ambiguous. Germline CDR1 SGDLS, CDR2 YYNGEE. The CDR3 length is 14 residues. Trimming took 0 bases from V and 4 from J, leaving 9 bases between them. CDR3 sequence (DNA): TGTGCCAGCAGCGTAGGCCTAGACTCAGATACGCAGTATTTT. As protein: CASSVGLDSDTQYF. The full variable domain, rest sourced from reference TRBV9 and TRBJ2-3, is DSGVTQTPKHLITATGQRVTLRCSPRSGDLSVYWYQQSLDQGLQFLIQYYNGEERAKGNILERFSAQQFPDLHSELNLSSLELGDSALYFCASSVGLDSDTQYFGPGTRLTVL.

The chain links TRBV9 to TRBJ2-1; 7 bases match TRBD2. CDR1 is SGDLS, CDR2 YYNGEE, per germline. This CDR3 is built from 15 residues. The V segment lost 4 bases and the J segment 12 bases; nucleotides outside the gene matches: 16. CDR3 sequence: CASSPKGAGTTGQFF. CDR3 nucleotide sequence: TGTGCCAGCAGCCCCAAGGGAGCGGGGACCACGGGGCAGTTCTTC.

The V and J genes are TRBV28 and TRBJ1-5; D perhaps matches TRBD1 (5 bases). The V end was cut by 7 bases, the J end by 3 bases, with 10 bases between. Per germline, CDR1 MDHEN and CDR2 SYDVKM. The CDR3 has 13 residues. The CDR3 DNA reads as TGTGCCAGCATTGCAGGGATCAATCAGCCCCAGCATTTT. It specifies CASIAGINQPQHF.